This TCR beta chain emerged from a study of blood T cell repertoires in COVID-19. Study-level background: Acute-phase and convalescent COVID-19 samples originated in the United States, Italy and Spain.

The data were produced by immunoSEQ multiplex PCR, yet TCRdb's version contains in-frame clones alone and is incomplete. The sample holds approximately 210,000 clones, approximately 87% seen once. Germline CDR1 reads MNHEY; CDR2 reads SVGAGI. V shed 5 bases and J 8 bases; nucleotides not matched to a gene: 8. CDR3 length: 14 amino acids. The clonotype was recovered from a woman in her 70s with active or convalescent COVID-19. The sample taken for sequencing was peripheral blood. The genes are TRBV6-5 and TRBJ1-2; 10 bases are a match to TRBD1. CDR3 in DNA: TGTGCCAGCAGTAATGGGGACAGGGGAGAAGGCTACACCTTC. It translates to CASSNGDRGEGYTF.